This T cell receptor beta chain emerged from a study of blood T cells in healthy people across ages. Whole-study context: The capture of about one barcoded beta molecule per two T cells was achieved by template switching.

The use of a sample-barcoded 5' primer and a J-beta primer mix characterized a second PCR of roughly 6 to 11 cycles. TCRdb re-derived calls from the 5' RACE reads in MiXCR, one entry per CDR3 protein. The data hold 550,000 to 700,000 distinct CDR3 sequences, with roughly a quarter observed a single time. Trimming took off 5 bases at V and 4 bases at J, with 17 bases between the two ends. This CDR3 spans 15 amino acids. The specimen was blood. The chain recombines TRBV12-3 or TRBV12-4 with TRBJ1-2; tentatively, D is TRBD1 (5 bases). This TCR was recovered from a woman aged 70 to 79 in good health. As DNA, the CDR3 is TGTGCCAGCAGTCTCCTAGGGGAGCGCTTCTATGGCTACACCTTC. Protein sequence: CASSLLGERFYGYTF.